This T cell receptor beta chain was observed in a study of cytomegalovirus exposure and HLA in healthy donors. Findings of the study overall: In an earlier analysis, about 87% or about 30%: the productive usage of most TCR beta V segments. The majority of CMV-associated TCR beta chains were reported as apparently HLA-restricted in a later analysis. The authors confirmed in vitro that a few CMV-associated chains were specific for CMV antigens.

The PCR contained 60 Vbeta and 13 Jbeta primers. Measured with immunoSEQ multiplex PCR; TCRdb has only the in-frame clones, and not every one. Altogether more than 85,000 clones are present, around 75% being singletons, with the ten largest covering 4.8%. Donors consisted of healthy bone marrow donors. A remark on this clone: Its target is unknown.

The sample consisted of PBMCs. The receptor comes from a woman between 18 and 29 years old in good health and CMV-seropositive.

For the CDR3, the DNA is TGTGCCAGCAGTTCGAGACTAGCGGGGTCCTACGAGCAGTACTTC. This sequence encodes CASSSRLAGSYEQYF. The chain uses TRBV7-6 and TRBJ2-7; TRBD2 matches at 11 bases. The CDR3 runs 15 residues. Germline V lookup: CDR1 SGHVS, CDR2 FNYEAQ. Unmatched junction bases numbered 5, after V lost 6 bases and J lost 1 base.